This is a list of T cell receptor beta chains from one sample in a study of T cell clonotyping in hematopoietic cell transplantation. Sequenced by immunoSEQ multiplex PCR; TCRdb stores in-frame clones only, minus some. The sample lists tens of thousands of clones; around 96% were seen once. The input for sequencing was peripheral blood mononuclear cells, taken before stem cell transplant. The receptors here all came from a woman aged 45 to 65 with acute myeloid leukemia. Some clones in this sample may be carry-over from other donors' samples. The CDR3 runs from the conserved cysteine through the conserved F or W. D genes are given only for firm matches. Some rows have no size entry. The others give once, few or many, or a class for an expanded clone.

>.|TRBV19|.|TRBJ1-2
TGTGCCAGTAGTAGGGTCTTGGAGGATGGCTACACCTTC
CASSRVLEDGYTF
>once|TRBV6-1|.|TRBJ2-7
TGTGCCAGCACGTCTAGCGTCGGCCACGAGCAGTACTTC
CASTSSVGHEQYF
>.|TRBV7-9|TRBD1|TRBJ1-5
TGTGCCAGCAGCTTGGGACAGGGGAGCAATCAGCCCCAGCATTTT
CASSLGQGSNQPQHF
>.|TRBV18|TRBD2|TRBJ2-1
TGTGCCAGCTCACCGGGGACTAGCGGGAGGATTTACAATGAGCAGTTCTTC
CASSPGTSGRIYNEQFF
>.|TRBV6-6|.|TRBJ2-3
TGTGCCAGCAGTTACTCGAGGGTAGCTAGCACAGATACGCAGTATTTT
CASSYSRVASTDTQYF
>.|TRBV5-1|.|TRBJ2-1
TGCGCCAGCAGCTTGGTCCCGGGGCAAGGGCTACAAGATGAGCAGTTCTTC
CASSLVPGQGLQDEQFF
>once|TRBV5-1|.|TRBJ1-4
TGCGCCAGCAGCGCGGACCGGAATGAAAAACTGTTTTTT
CASSADRNEKLFF
>.|TRBV30|TRBD2|TRBJ2-4
TGTGCCTGGGGACTAGCGGGAGTAGCCAAAAACATTCAGTACTTC
CAWGLAGVAKNIQYF
>.|TRBV7-2|.|TRBJ2-7
TGTGCCAGCCGGAAGGGATTCGGAGAATCCTACGAGCAGTACTTC
CASRKGFGESYEQYF
>.|TRBV5-6|.|TRBJ2-7
TGTGCCAGCAGCTTGATGAGAAACGAGCAGTACTTC
CASSLMRNEQYF
>.|TRBV7-9|.|TRBJ1-5
TGTGCCAGCAGCCCAGGGCGTTTTGATCAGCCCCAGCATTTT
CASSPGRFDQPQHF
>.|TRBV28|.|TRBJ2-7
TGTGCCAGCAGGGCGCCAACTAGTCTTCGCTACGAGCAGTACTTC
CASRAPTSLRYEQYF
>.|TRBV7-9|.|TRBJ1-5
TGTGCCAGCAGCTCAGGGGTTGATCAGCCCCAGCATTTT
CASSSGVDQPQHF
>.|TRBV5-8|TRBD1|TRBJ2-7
TGTGCCAGCAACCCCACCGGGACAGGGACCTTCGAGCAGTACTTC
CASNPTGTGTFEQYF
>once|TRBV11-2|.|TRBJ1-2
TGTGCCAGCAGCTTAGATCGGAGCCTAGGGGATGGCTACACCTTC
CASSLDRSLGDGYTF
>.|TRBV6-5|.|TRBJ2-2
TGTGCCACAACCCTCGGACTTCCGAACACCGGGGAGCTGTTTTTT
CATTLGLPNTGELFF
>.|TRBV29-1|.|TRBJ2-3
TGCAGCGTTGAAGTGACTAGAGATACGCAGTATTTT
CSVEVTRDTQYF
>.|TRBV10-3|.|TRBJ2-4
TGTGCCATCAGTGAGTCTGGGTTCCTTATTCAGTACTTC
CAISESGFLIQYF
>.|TRBV5-1|TRBD1|TRBJ2-1
TGCGCCAGCAGTCCCACACCCGGGACAGGAAACGGGAATGAGCAGTTCTTC
CASSPTPGTGNGNEQFF
>.|TRBV5-8|TRBD2|TRBJ2-2
TGTGCCAGCAGCACGGGACTAGCGGGGTATGAAACCGGGGAGCTGTTTTTT
CASSTGLAGYETGELFF
>.|TRBV19|TRBD1|TRBJ1-5
TGTGCCAGTAGTTCCTGGACAGGGGGTAATCAGCCCCAGCATTTT
CASSSWTGGNQPQHF
>.|TRBV5-1|.|TRBJ2-1
TGCGCCAGCAGCTTGGTCACAGGATCCCACAATGAGCAGTTCTTC
CASSLVTGSHNEQFF
>.|TRBV5-1|.|TRBJ1-4
TGCGCCAGCAGCAGGGGGACTAATGAAAAACTGTTTTTT
CASSRGTNEKLFF
>.|TRBV5-4|TRBD1|TRBJ2-2
TGTGCCAGCAGCTCGGGGACAGGGCGTACCGGGGAGCTGTTTTTT
CASSSGTGRTGELFF
>.|TRBV6-1|.|TRBJ1-4
TGTGCCAGCAGTGAAGGAGGGGTTTCTAATGAAAAACTGTTTTTT
CASSEGGVSNEKLFF